This T cell receptor (beta chain) was sequenced in a study of response to subunit inactivated influenza vaccine. Regarding the study as a whole: The authors suggested that few new T cells are recruited per seasonal influenza vaccination.

TCRdb passed the RT-PCR reads through MiXCR, listing each CDR3 protein once. The sample carries hundreds of thousands of distinct CDR3 sequences, approximately 17% recorded once. This clonotype was seen many times. No antigen is known for it. The J segment lost 4 bases and the V segment lost 5 bases, leaving 4 bases of the junction unmatched. CDR3 size: 14 residues. The starting material was PBMCs from blood, obtained 4 to 6 days after vaccination. The chain joins TRBV12-3 or TRBV12-4 to TRBJ1-5; 8 nucleotides agree with TRBD1. This sequence originates from a man aged 50-59 years who received an inactivated influenza vaccine. CDR3 sequence: CASSQDRANQPQHF. CDR3 sequence (DNA): TGTGCCAGCAGTCAGGACAGGGCAAATCAGCCCCAGCATTTT.